Below are 26 T cell receptor beta chains sequenced from a single sample in a study of shared clonotypes between healthy human individuals (dated by TCRdb to the early 2020s). To prepare the library, the immunoSEQ multiplex PCR assay was applied. Here the immuneACCESS table is served through TCRdb, limited to in-frame sequences with V and J called. Missing clones are a known gap in these copies; in checked studies unresolved V genes cover under half, and the rest lacks a known reason. In all, the sample holds about 450,000 clones, and around 79% of those were seen once. The ten largest clonotypes hold about 12% of the sample. The sample taken for sequencing was PBMCs. Receptor source: a woman between 40 and 55 years old in good health. Some clones in this sample may be carry-over from other donors' samples.

The rearrangement links TRBV5-5 to TRBJ2-7; D not certain. From germline, CDR1 is SGHKS and CDR2 YYEKEE (reference sequence). This CDR3 region has 14 residues. With 0 bases removed from V and 8 bases from J, the gap between germline ends came to 15 bases. CDR3 sequence: CASSLAGGPTQQYF. The CDR3 DNA reads as TGTGCCAGCAGCTTGGCAGGCGGACCTACGCAGCAGTACTTC.

The J gene is TRBJ2-7, the V gene TRBV7-9; TRBD2 matches at 7 bases. Germline V gives CDR1 SEHNR, CDR2 FQNEAQ (reference sequence). Losses at the gene ends were 3 bases for V and 7 bases for J; bases not matched to a gene: 18. The CDR3 loop spans 17 amino acids. In DNA form, the CDR3 reads TGTGCCAGCAGCTTCCCAGCAGCGGGGCAGGAGGTGTGGGAGCAGTACTTC. Translation: CASSFPAAGQEVWEQYF.

The rearrangement joins TRBV7-3 to TRBJ2-3; 8 nucleotides align to TRBD2. This CDR3 comprises 15 residues. Germline CDR1 SGHTA, CDR2 FQGTGA. J was trimmed by 1 base and V by 4 bases; bases with no gene match: 4. CDR3 region: CASSSQTSGTDTQYF. As DNA, the CDR3 is TGTGCCAGCAGCTCCCAGACTAGCGGCACAGATACGCAGTATTTT.

The rearrangement joins TRBV11-2 to TRBJ2-7, with D possibly matching TRBD2 (5 bases). Looked up from germline, CDR1 is SGHAT and CDR2 is FQNNGV. V lost 3 bases, J lost 2 bases, and 8 bases lay in between. There are 13 residues in the CDR3. CDR3 in amino acids: CASSLDFTYEQYF. DNA of the CDR3: TGTGCCAGCAGCTTGGACTTTACCTACGAGCAGTACTTC.

The chain recombines TRBV9 with TRBJ2-4; D is unclear. This CDR3 region has 13 residues. Germline assignment: CDR1 SGDLS and CDR2 YYNGEE. V lost 5 bases, J lost 7 bases, and 13 bases lay in between. The CDR3 DNA reads TGTGCCAGCAGTGGCAGTCTAGGGAACATTCAGTACTTC. Translation: CASSGSLGNIQYF. Full variable domain (outside the CDR3, taken from reference TRBV9 and TRBJ2-4): DSGVTQTPKHLITATGQRVTLRCSPRSGDLSVYWYQQSLDQGLQFLIQYYNGEERAKGNILERFSAQQFPDLHSELNLSSLELGDSALYFCASSGSLGNIQYFGAGTRLSVL.

This clone turned up a few times. This chain links TRBV7-2 with TRBJ2-3; the D is unclear. CDR3 length equals 15 residues. The V gene's germline CDR1 is SGHTA and CDR2 FQGNSA. Trimming removed 5 bases from V and 0 bases from J, with 12 bases in between. Here the CDR3 DNA reads TGTGCCAGCAGCCAGACCCCCTCTAGCACAGATACGCAGTATTTT. The encoded protein is CASSQTPSSTDTQYF. Full variable domain (rest looked up from reference TRBV7-2 and TRBJ2-3): GAGVSQSPSNKVTEKGKDVELRCDPISGHTALYWYRQSLGQGLEFLIYFQGNSAPDKSGLPSDRFSAERTGGSVSTLTIQRTQQEDSAVYLCASSQTPSSTDTQYFGPGTRLTVL.

The J gene is TRBJ2-7, the V gene TRBV7-6; D is possibly TRBD2 (6 bases). CDR1 is SGHVS, CDR2 FNYEAQ, per germline. CDR3 size: 16 residues. The V end was cut by 3 bases, the J end by 2 bases, with 17 bases between. This chain's CDR3 is CASSLQEVSGTYEQYF. The DNA for the CDR3 is TGTGCCAGCAGCTTGCAGGAGGTTAGCGGAACCTACGAGCAGTACTTC.

A single count supports this clone. The chain employs TRBV6-6 and TRBJ2-4; D may correspond to TRBD1 or TRBD2 (5 bases each). The length of the CDR3 is 16 residues. Trimming pared 1 base from V and 3 bases from J, leaving 13 bases between. CDR1 MNHNY and CDR2 SVGAGI come from the germline V gene (reference sequence). This chain's CDR3 is CASSYLDGTNKNIQYF. The DNA for the CDR3 is TGTGCCAGCAGTTACTTGGACGGGACGAACAAAAACATTCAGTACTTC.

The rearrangement joins TRBV6-5 to TRBJ1-1; TRBD1 agrees at 7 bases. Germline CDR1 reads MNHEY; CDR2 reads SVGAGI. This CDR3 has 11 amino acids. The trim removed 6 bases at V and 10 bases at J, leaving 5 bases unmatched. CDR3 nucleotide sequence: TGTGCCAGCAGGCAGACAGGGAGAGCTTTCTTT. Its translation: CASRQTGRAFF.

This chain links TRBV10-3 with TRBJ2-5, with D tentatively TRBD1 (7 bases). This CDR3 comprises 15 residues. Germline V gives CDR1 ENHRY, CDR2 SYGVKD. V lost 3 bases to trimming and J lost 4 bases, with 15 bases between them. In nucleotides, the CDR3 is TGTGCCATCAGTGAAAGGGGGGACAGCACAGAGACCCAGTACTTC. As protein: CAISERGDSTETQYF.

Details on this clone: Other nucleotide sequences from this sample produce the same CDR3. The chain carries TRBV9 and TRBJ2-1; no clear D. V lost 0 bases and J 0 bases, leaving 4 bases between the germline ends. The CDR3 contains 14 residues. Germline-derived CDR1 and CDR2 are SGDLS and YYNGEE. CDR3 residues: CASSVGGSYNEQFF. CDR3 coding DNA: TGTGCCAGCAGCGTAGGTGGCTCCTACAATGAGCAGTTCTTC. Using reference TRBV9 and TRBJ2-1 for the parts outside the CDR3, the full variable domain is DSGVTQTPKHLITATGQRVTLRCSPRSGDLSVYWYQQSLDQGLQFLIQYYNGEERAKGNILERFSAQQFPDLHSELNLSSLELGDSALYFCASSVGGSYNEQFFGPGTRLTVL.

The chain couples TRBV5-4 to TRBJ2-7, with 9 bases that match TRBD1. V lost 4 bases to trimming and J lost 7 bases; unmatched junction nucleotides: 6. CDR1 and CDR2 (germline): SGHNT, YYREEE (reference sequence). The CDR3 length is 13 residues. The CDR3 region is CASSRDRAGEQYF. The CDR3 nucleotides read TGTGCCAGCAGCAGGGACAGGGCTGGGGAGCAGTACTTC.

The J gene is TRBJ2-7, the V gene TRBV2; D ambiguous. Trimming removed 1 base at V and 8 bases at J, with 12 bases between. The germline V gene has CDR1 SNHLY and CDR2 FYNNEI. The CDR3 loop spans 13 amino acids. CDR3 DNA sequence: TGTGCCAGCAGTGAAGGAGAGATGCACCAGCAGTACTTC. Residues: CASSEGEMHQQYF.

The rearrangement uses TRBV18 and TRBJ2-1; a possible D gene is TRBD1 (6 bases). V gave up 3 bases and J gave up 0 bases, with 12 bases separating them. The germline gives CDR1 KGHSH, CDR2 LQKENI. CDR3 length: 16 residues. CDR3 loop: CASSPQDSSSYNEQFF. The CDR3 DNA reads TGTGCCAGCTCACCCCAGGACAGCAGCTCCTACAATGAGCAGTTCTTC.

The CDR3 spells CASSNRVSYNEQFF. CDR3 bases: TGTGCCAGTAGTAACCGGGTCTCCTACAATGAGCAGTTCTTC. The chain joins TRBV19 to TRBJ2-1; D call uncertain. CDR3 length equals 14 residues. The germline V and J ends were trimmed by 4 bases and 0 bases, with 7 bases remaining between them. Germline CDR1 is LNHDA and CDR2 is SQIVND (reference sequence).

The gene calls are TRBV10-3 and TRBJ2-1; 9 nucleotides agree with TRBD2. The CDR3 loop spans 15 amino acids. V lost 6 bases, J lost 8 bases, and 11 bases stayed unmatched. CDR1 and CDR2 from the germline V gene are ENHRY and SYGVKD. The CDR3 nucleotides are TGTGCCATCAGAGCTGATAGCGGGAGTAGCGATGAGCAGTTCTTC. As protein: CAIRADSGSSDEQFF.

The rearrangement uses TRBV6-1 and TRBJ2-5, with 7 nucleotides matching TRBD2. The germline V gene encodes CDR1 MNHNS and CDR2 SASEGT. CDR3 length equals 13 residues. Trimming took 10 bases from V and 2 from J; bases not matched to a gene: 7. CDR3 residues: CATGLGLQETQYF. The DNA for the CDR3 is TGTGCCACCGGACTAGGTTTACAAGAGACCCAGTACTTC.

The sample holds one count of this clone. A much more abundant neighbour one base away suggests this may be a read error. Other DNA variants within this sample encode the same CDR3. This chain joins TRBV18 and TRBJ2-2; 7 positions match TRBD2. The CDR3 is 15 residues long. Trimming cost V 3 bases and J 0 bases; bases outside gene matches: 1. In germline, CDR1 is KGHSH, CDR2 LQKENI. The CDR3 DNA sequence: TGTGCCAGCTCACCGAGCGGGACGAACACCGGGGAGCTGTTTTTT. Translating it yields CASSPSGTNTGELFF.

This clone was detected once. The gene calls are TRBV6-5 and TRBJ2-7, with 8 positions matching TRBD1. Germline V gives CDR1 MNHEY, CDR2 SVGAGI. Trimming took 5 bases from V and 2 from J; bases not matched to a gene: 2. This CDR3 is 13 amino acids long. This CDR3 is CASSKDRAYEQYF. The CDR3 DNA follows: TGTGCCAGCAGTAAGGACAGGGCCTACGAGCAGTACTTC.

The gene calls are TRBV7-2 and TRBJ2-1, with D perhaps TRBD2 (6 bases). The CDR3 spans 15 residues. Per the germline V gene, CDR1 is SGHTA and CDR2 is FQGNSA. Trimming cost V 0 bases and J 4 bases, with 10 bases left between them. In nucleotides, the CDR3 is TGTGCCAGCAGCTTAGCGGGTGGGAGGTACAATGAGCAGTTCTTC. This codes for CASSLAGGRYNEQFF.

In this sample, this clone turned up a few times. J is TRBJ2-7 and V is TRBV28; TRBD2 aligns across 9 bases. Trimming removed 3 bases from V and 0 bases from J; junction bases left unmatched: 6. This CDR3 comprises 16 residues. The germline V gene has CDR1 MDHEN and CDR2 SYDVKM. For the CDR3, the DNA is TGTGCCAGCAGTTTGGGTAGCGGGAGACTCTCCTACGAGCAGTACTTC. It translates to CASSLGSGRLSYEQYF.

The sample holds one count of this clone. As DNA, the CDR3 is TGTGCCAGCAGTTACTCGACCAGGGCCCACTACGAGCAGTACTTC. The encoded protein is CASSYSTRAHYEQYF. This chain links TRBV6-5 with TRBJ2-7; possibly TRBD1 for D (5 bases). In germline, CDR1 is MNHEY, CDR2 SVGAGI. This CDR3 has 15 residues. V was pared by 0 bases and J by 3 bases, with 12 bases between.

The chain recombines TRBV15 with TRBJ2-3, with 7 bases fitting TRBD2. Germline V CDR1 and CDR2: LNHNV, YYDKDF (reference sequence). The trim removed 2 bases at V and 0 bases at J, leaving 5 bases unmatched. The CDR3 is made up of 16 amino acids. This CDR3 is CATSRKQTSSTDTQYF. As DNA, the CDR3 is TGTGCCACCAGCAGAAAACAGACTAGCAGCACAGATACGCAGTATTTT. Combining the CDR3 with reference TRBV15 and TRBJ2-3 gives the whole variable domain DAMVIQNPRYQVTQFGKPVTLSCSQTLNHNVMYWYQQKSSQAPKLLFHYYDKDFNNEADTPDNFQSRRPNTSFCFLDIRSPGLGDTAMYLCATSRKQTSSTDTQYFGPGTRLTVL.

The V gene is TRBV7-2, the J gene TRBJ2-7; 7 bases fit TRBD1. V lost 4 bases, J lost 6 bases, and 9 bases stayed unmatched. The germline V gene encodes CDR1 SGHTA and CDR2 FQGNSA. The CDR3 length is 14 residues. Here the CDR3 reads CASSSSGTAGEQYF. CDR3 nucleotides: TGTGCCAGCAGCTCATCCGGGACAGCCGGCGAGCAGTACTTC.

The V gene is TRBV7-8, the J gene TRBJ2-5, with D uncertain. Trimming took 1 base from V and 5 from J, leaving 8 bases between them. The CDR3 covers 13 residues. Germline CDR1 is SGHVS and CDR2 is FQNEAQ. The CDR3 nucleotides are TGTGCCAGCAGCTTAGGGCGTCGGGAGACCCAGTACTTC. Translation: CASSLGRRETQYF.

With regard to this clone: The same CDR3 also results from other DNA sequences found in this sample. The chain links TRBV5-1 to TRBJ2-1, with 7 bases that match TRBD2. Germline lookup yields CDR1 SGHRS and CDR2 YFSETQ. This CDR3 region has 15 residues. V shed 2 bases, J shed 5 bases, and the junction held 7 bases outside the gene matches. CDR3 residues: CASSLAASGDNEQFF. The CDR3 region has the DNA TGCGCCAGCAGCTTAGCGGCTAGCGGAGACAATGAGCAGTTCTTC.